The TCR beta chain described here comes from a study of Ad26.COV2.S vaccination and SARS-CoV-2 variants. Regarding treatment: around 19 received Ad26.COV2.S at low or high dose, single or two shots; several received placebo; per-sample allocation not given. The investigators took samples on day 63 after the first vaccine or placebo injection. The assay was immunoSEQ multiplex PCR, and TCRdb's table has in-frame clones only and misses some. This table has about 480,000 clones, around 88% appearing once. The clonotype comes from a person aged 18-65 years who received the Ad26.COV2.S COVID-19 vaccine or a placebo. Sequencing used peripheral blood, obtained in a trial of Ad26.COV2.S vaccine versus placebo.

CDR3 sequence: CASSWRRSEAFF. In DNA, the CDR3 is TGTGCCAGCAGCTGGAGACGGAGTGAAGCTTTCTTT. The chain is built from TRBV11-2 and TRBJ1-1; D is unresolved. The CDR3 is 12 amino acids. Per the germline V gene, CDR1 is SGHAT and CDR2 is FQNNGV. The V gene lost 4 bases and the J gene lost 7 bases, with 10 bases spanning the gap. The full variable domain, in which reference TRBV11-2 and TRBJ1-1 provide the parts outside the CDR3, is EAGVAQSPRYKIIEKRQSVAFWCNPISGHATLYWYQQILGQGPKLLIQFQNNGVVDDSQLPKDRFSAERLKGVDSTLKIQPAKLEDSAVYLCASSWRRSEAFFGQGTRLTVV.